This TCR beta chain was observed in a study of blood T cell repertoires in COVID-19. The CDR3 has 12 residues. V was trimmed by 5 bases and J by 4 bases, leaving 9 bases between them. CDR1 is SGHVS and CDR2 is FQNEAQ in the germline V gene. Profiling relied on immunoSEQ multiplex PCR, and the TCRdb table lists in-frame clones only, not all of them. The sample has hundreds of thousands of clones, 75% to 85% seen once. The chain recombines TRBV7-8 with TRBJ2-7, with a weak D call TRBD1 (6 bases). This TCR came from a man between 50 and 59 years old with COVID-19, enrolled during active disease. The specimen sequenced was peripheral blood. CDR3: CASSVQGYEQYF. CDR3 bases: TGTGCCAGCAGCGTACAGGGTTACGAGCAGTACTTC.